Shown below are 17 T cell receptor beta chains from a single sample sequenced in a study of CD4+ T cells in melanoma (dated by TCRdb to 2022 to 2024). Library preparation used the immunoSEQ multiplex PCR assay. TCRdb retrieved this table from immuneACCESS and kept in-frame rearrangements only. Not all clones are present; in checked studies, unresolved V genes account for under half, and no reason is known for the remainder. The sample table records roughly 110,000 clones; about 92% of these occur just once. The ten largest clones add up to about 3.3% of the sample. Sequenced: peripheral blood. The receptors were gathered from a human donor with melanoma.

This chain links TRBV11-2 with TRBJ2-1, with 11 bases fitting TRBD2. The CDR3 extends over 16 amino acids. V shed 4 bases, J shed 7 bases, and the junction held 9 bases outside the gene matches. Germline V lookup: CDR1 SGHAT, CDR2 FQNNGV. The CDR3 DNA reads as TGTGCCAGCAGCTCCTCGGTACTAGCGGGGGCTAATGAGCAGTTCTTC. Residues: CASSSSVLAGANEQFF.

There are a few counts of this clone. The V gene is TRBV6-5, the J gene TRBJ2-2; no clear D. This CDR3 region has 11 residues. Germline values: CDR1 MNHEY, CDR2 SVGAGI. The V end was cut by 6 bases, the J end by 7 bases, with 6 bases between. CDR3 protein: CASSRSGELFF. DNA of the CDR3: TGTGCCAGCAGCCGAAGCGGGGAGCTGTTTTTT.

The chain has TRBV18 and TRBJ1-1; weak D call: TRBD1 (5 bases). The CDR3 extends over 14 amino acids. CDR1 and CDR2 (germline): KGHSH, LQKENI. The V end lost 3 bases, the J end lost 4 bases, and 12 bases lay between the germline ends. DNA for the CDR3: TGTGCCAGCTCACCCGGGCCCCAGGGCACTGAAGCTTTCTTT. Amino acids: CASSPGPQGTEAFF.

This chain uses TRBV7-9 with TRBJ2-2; D is possibly TRBD1 (6 bases). This CDR3 has 15 amino acids. Trimming removed 4 bases from V and 3 bases from J, with 12 bases in between. Germline lookup yields CDR1 SEHNR and CDR2 FQNEAQ (reference sequence). CDR3 coding DNA: TGTGCCAGCAGCTCGGGACACTACTACACCGGGGAGCTGTTTTTT. The encoded protein is CASSSGHYYTGELFF. The full variable domain, its missing parts supplied by reference TRBV7-9 and TRBJ2-2, is DTGVSQNPRHKITKRGQNVTFRCDPISEHNRLYWYRQTLGQGPEFLTYFQNEAQLEKSRLLSDRFSAERPKGSFSTLEIQRTEQGDSAMYLCASSSGHYYTGELFFGEGSRLTVL.

The rearrangement links TRBV11-2 to TRBJ2-1; 8 positions agree with TRBD1. CDR1 SGHAT and CDR2 FQNNGV come from the germline V gene. The junction had 6 bases not matched to a gene; V was cut back by 2 bases and J by 3 bases. CDR3 length: 16 amino acids. The CDR3 DNA reads TGTGCCAGCAGCTTAAATTGGGACAGGCGCTACAATGAGCAGTTCTTC. Protein product: CASSLNWDRRYNEQFF.

This sequence joins TRBV21-1 and TRBJ2-5; TRBD1 is the table's D call, not checked against the DNA. TRBV21-1 is described as a pseudogene. The CDR3 contains 17 residues. The CDR3, as DNA: TGTGCCAGCAGTAATACAGGGGACTCCGTCCTTAGAGAGACCCAGTACTTC. Protein sequence: CASSNTGDSVLRETQYF.

The J gene is TRBJ1-5, the V gene TRBV10-3, with D possibly matching TRBD1 (5 bases). The germline V gene encodes CDR1 ENHRY and CDR2 SYGVKD. The CDR3 consists of 14 residues. Trimming removed 9 bases at V and 2 bases at J, with 14 bases between. As DNA, the CDR3 is TGTGCCATAAGACCGGGACTGGGCAATCAGCCCCAGCATTTT. Amino acid sequence: CAIRPGLGNQPQHF.

V usage is TRBV5-1 and J usage is TRBJ2-7; D is undetermined. CDR1 is SGHRS and CDR2 is YFSETQ in the germline V gene. The CDR3 totals 14 residues. The V and J ends lost 4 bases and 7 bases respectively, with 18 bases between them. The CDR3: CASSMQPLGPEQYF. The DNA of the CDR3 is TGCGCCAGCAGCATGCAGCCATTGGGTCCGGAGCAGTACTTC. The full variable domain, completed using reference TRBV5-1 and TRBJ2-7, is KAGVTQTPRYLIKTRGQQVTLSCSPISGHRSVSWYQQTPGQGLQFLFEYFSETQRNKGNFPGRFSGRQFSNSRSEMNVSTLELGDSALYLCASSMQPLGPEQYFGPGTRLTVT.

J is TRBJ2-1 and V is TRBV7-3, with a tentative D call TRBD2 (6 bases). The CDR3 is made up of 12 amino acids. Trimming pared 5 bases from V and 13 bases from J, leaving 15 bases between. Germline V gene lookup returns CDR1 SGHTA and CDR2 FQGTGA. The CDR3 coding sequence is TGTGCCAGCAGCGCCTTCGGGAGAGCCCAGTTCTTC. Translated: CASSAFGRAQFF.

The chain combines TRBV2 with TRBJ2-1; 8 positions match TRBD2. This CDR3 region has 14 residues. CDR1 and CDR2 (germline): SNHLY, FYNNEI. Trimming removed 9 bases from V and 8 bases from J; junction bases left unmatched: 12. The CDR3 is CASFGQREMDEQFF. CDR3 in DNA: TGTGCCAGTTTTGGTCAGCGGGAGATGGATGAGCAGTTCTTC.

The chain combines TRBV7-3 with TRBJ1-1, with TRBD1 matching over 8 bases. J gave up 6 bases and V 5 bases, and 11 bases lay outside the gene matches. Germline V gene lookup returns CDR1 SGHTA and CDR2 FQGTGA. This CDR3 comprises 15 residues. The chain's CDR3 is CASSQGQVGVAEAFF. The CDR3 coding sequence is TGTGCCAGCAGCCAGGGACAGGTTGGCGTCGCTGAAGCTTTCTTT.

The rearrangement links TRBV15 to TRBJ2-6; a weak D match, TRBD1 (6 bases). The CDR3 has 19 residues. V dropped 1 base and J dropped 0 bases, with 16 bases sitting between them. Germline V CDR1 and CDR2: LNHNV, YYDKDF (reference sequence). CDR3 sequence reads: CATSRVDRDTDSGANVLTF. In DNA form, the CDR3 reads TGTGCCACCAGCAGAGTTGATCGGGACACCGACTCTGGGGCCAACGTCCTGACTTTC.

The rearrangement uses TRBV6-5 and TRBJ2-5; a weak D match, TRBD2 (6 bases). Trimming removed 6 bases at V and 5 bases at J, with 16 bases between. From germline, CDR1 is MNHEY and CDR2 SVGAGI. The CDR3 covers 14 residues. Here the CDR3 reads CASSRELAVETQYF. The CDR3, as DNA: TGTGCCAGCAGCCGGGAACTAGCCGTGGAGACCCAGTACTTC.

As for this clone: One end of the junction does not line up with germline, which may come from a read error. Other DNA sequences from this sample encode an identical CDR3 as well. This sequence joins TRBV27 and TRBJ2-5; the D gene is possibly TRBD1 (6 bases). This CDR3 comprises 14 residues. From germline, CDR1 is MNHEY and CDR2 SMNVEV (reference sequence). The CDR3 DNA reads TGTGCCAGCAGTTTAGGCAGGGGACAAGAAACCCAGTACTTC. It is translated as CASSLGRGQETQYF.

CDR3 sequence (DNA): TGCGCCAGCAGCTTGGTGCAGGGACCGAACACCGGGGAGCTGTTTTTT. Its translation: CASSLVQGPNTGELFF. The V call is TRBV5-1, the J call TRBJ2-2; D is tentatively TRBD1 or TRBD2 (5 bases each). CDR3 size: 16 residues. Trimming left V 0 bases short and J 0 bases short, with 9 bases between. CDR1 SGHRS and CDR2 YFSETQ come from the germline V gene.

The chain couples TRBV7-9 to TRBJ2-6, with D perhaps matching TRBD1 (6 bases). This CDR3 region has 16 residues. Germline V gene lookup returns CDR1 SEHNR and CDR2 FQNEAQ (reference sequence). V lost 3 bases, J lost 0 bases, and 9 bases lay in between. The CDR3 loop is CASSFQTGSGANVLTF. Here the CDR3 DNA reads TGTGCCAGCAGCTTCCAGACAGGCTCTGGGGCCAACGTCCTGACTTTC.

The chain is built from TRBV6-5 and TRBJ2-3; D is tentatively TRBD1 or TRBD2 (5 bases each). V lost 1 base and J 0 bases, leaving 11 bases between the germline ends. The CDR3 consists of 16 residues. Germline lookup yields CDR1 MNHEY and CDR2 SVGAGI. The CDR3 loop is CASSYLGRSSTDTQYF. DNA of the CDR3: TGTGCCAGCAGTTACTTGGGACGGTCTAGCACAGATACGCAGTATTTT.